This passage covers 22 T cell receptor beta chains from one sample sequenced in a study of blood T cell repertoires in COVID-19. Clones were read by immunoSEQ multiplex PCR, and TCRdb kept only the in-frame ones, dropping some. The sample records 260,000 or so clones, about 80% being singletons. The source material was peripheral blood. Source of these receptors: a human donor in a cohort sampled during active COVID-19.

The chain joins TRBV4-3 to TRBJ1-4; D is unresolved. Trimming shortened V by 0 bases and J by 0 bases, and 5 bases separated the two germline ends. Germline CDR1 reads LGHNA; CDR2 reads YSLEER. This CDR3 contains 15 residues. The CDR3 sequence: CASSQDRATNEKLFF. DNA for the CDR3: TGCGCCAGCAGCCAAGATAGAGCAACTAATGAAAAACTGTTTTTT.

The rearrangement links TRBV6-6 to TRBJ1-2; TRBD1 matches at 10 bases. Germline CDR1 MNHNY, CDR2 SVGAGI (reference sequence). The J segment lost 6 bases and the V segment lost 5 bases, leaving 15 bases of the junction unmatched. CDR3 length: 17 residues. The chain's CDR3 is CASSQFLGQGEKDGYTF. CDR3 coding DNA: TGTGCCAGCAGTCAATTCCTAGGACAGGGGGAAAAAGATGGCTACACCTTC.

V is TRBV4-2 and J is TRBJ2-5; unclear D gene. Trimming removed 1 base from V and 4 bases from J, with 10 bases in between. The CDR3 consists of 14 residues. From germline, CDR1 is LGHNA and CDR2 YNFKEQ. In DNA form, the CDR3 reads TGTGCCAGCAGCCAAGGAGGATCCGGAGAGACCCAGTACTTC. Its translation is CASSQGGSGETQYF.

The V call is TRBV6-2 or TRBV6-3, the J call TRBJ2-2; weak D call: TRBD2 (7 bases). The CDR3 contains 16 residues. V lost 2 bases, J lost 4 bases, and 14 bases lay in between. Germline CDR1 is MNHEY and CDR2 is SVGEGT. CDR3 sequence reads: CASSYGAGAPTGELFF. CDR3 sequence (DNA): TGTGCCAGCAGTTACGGGGCGGGGGCACCCACCGGGGAGCTGTTTTTT.

This chain uses TRBV2 with TRBJ2-5; a weak D match, TRBD1 (6 bases). This CDR3 has 13 amino acids. The germline gives CDR1 SNHLY, CDR2 FYNNEI. Trimming left V 8 bases short and J 7 bases short, with 17 bases between. CDR3 DNA: TGTGCCAGCGTCAGGGGCCAAGGCGGGACCCAGTACTTC. Its protein is CASVRGQGGTQYF.

The V gene is TRBV14, the J gene TRBJ2-3; the D is unclear. The germline CDR1 and CDR2 sequences are SGHDN and FVKESK. The CDR3 has 13 residues. V lost 2 bases to trimming and J lost 8 bases, with 11 bases between them. CDR3 in amino acids: CASSQMLKSTQYF. CDR3 nucleotides: TGTGCCAGCAGCCAAATGTTGAAGAGTACGCAGTATTTT. The full variable domain, completed using reference TRBV14 and TRBJ2-3, is EAGVTQFPSHSVIEKGQTVTLRCDPISGHDNLYWYRRVMGKEIKFLLHFVKESKQDESGMPNNRFLAERTGGTYSTLKVQPAELEDSGVYFCASSQMLKSTQYFGPGTRLTVL.

The rearrangement links TRBV6-5 to TRBJ2-2, with TRBD1 matching 8 bases. V trimming: 10 bases; J trimming: 7 bases; junction bases outside the gene matches: 11. The CDR3 totals 14 residues. Per germline, CDR1 MNHEY and CDR2 SVGAGI. DNA of the CDR3: TGTGCCACCCAGGACAGGGCTTTCTACGGGGAGCTGTTTTTT. This gives the protein CATQDRAFYGELFF.

The chain recombines TRBV9 with TRBJ2-2; D is undetermined. CDR3 length: 14 residues. CDR1 and CDR2 from the germline V gene are SGDLS and YYNGEE. Trimming pared 1 base from V and 7 bases from J, leaving 11 bases between. CDR3 sequence reads: CASSVTPPGGELFF. The CDR3 bases are TGTGCCAGCAGCGTAACACCGCCAGGCGGGGAGCTGTTTTTT.

This chain uses TRBV19 with TRBJ2-2; a weak D match, TRBD2 (5 bases). CDR1 is LNHDA and CDR2 is SQIVND in the germline V gene (reference sequence). V was clipped by 8 bases and J by 6 bases, with 16 bases between them. The CDR3 runs 14 residues. The CDR3 spells CASVAGPGSGELFF. The CDR3 DNA is TGTGCCAGTGTGGCGGGCCCGGGATCCGGGGAGCTGTTTTTT.

The chain carries TRBV5-1 and TRBJ1-5; 10 bases map to TRBD1. Trimming removed 4 bases from V and 7 bases from J; junction bases left unmatched: 2. The CDR3 runs to 13 residues. Germline CDR1 is SGHRS and CDR2 is YFSETQ. The CDR3 sequence: CASSRTGGQPQHF. CDR3 sequence (DNA): TGCGCCAGCAGCAGGACAGGGGGGCAGCCCCAGCATTTT.

The rearrangement uses TRBV5-1 and TRBJ1-2, with D possibly being TRBD1 (6 bases). Germline CDR1 reads SGHRS; CDR2 reads YFSETQ. The CDR3 totals 14 residues. The germline V and J ends were trimmed by 7 bases and 4 bases, with 17 bases remaining between them. The CDR3 loop is CASRLLTGSYGYTF. The CDR3 DNA is TGCGCCAGCCGCCTTCTAACAGGGTCCTATGGCTACACCTTC.

This chain joins TRBV29-1 and TRBJ1-2; D may be TRBD1 (6 bases). Per germline, CDR1 SQVTM and CDR2 ANQGSEA. The CDR3 covers 12 residues. V was shortened by 3 bases and J by 3 bases, with 8 bases between the two germline ends. CDR3 nucleotide sequence: TGCAGCGTTGACAGGGGAGACTATGGCTACACCTTC. It yields the protein CSVDRGDYGYTF.

The chain is built from TRBV7-2 and TRBJ1-2; D is unresolved. Looked up from germline, CDR1 is SGHTA and CDR2 is FQGNSA. The CDR3 extends over 15 amino acids. The V gene lost 4 bases and the J gene lost 0 bases, with 12 bases spanning the gap. This CDR3 reads CASSYSQVANYGYTF. The CDR3 DNA reads TGTGCCAGCAGCTATAGTCAGGTAGCTAACTATGGCTACACCTTC.

The rearrangement joins TRBV28 to TRBJ2-2; a weak D match, TRBD2 (6 bases). The length of the CDR3 is 16 residues. Trimming removed 0 bases from V and 1 base from J, with 9 bases in between. Looked up from germline, CDR1 is MDHEN and CDR2 is SYDVKM. The CDR3 region is CASSLWRGGNTGELFF. The CDR3 coding sequence is TGTGCCAGCAGTTTATGGCGGGGAGGGAACACCGGGGAGCTGTTTTTT.

The chain recombines TRBV28 with TRBJ2-1; 7 nucleotides agree with TRBD2. V lost 5 bases and J lost 5; bases outside the gene matches: 3. The CDR3 length is 13 residues. Germline V gene sequence: CDR1 MDHEN, CDR2 SYDVKM. CDR3 in amino acids: CASSSGENNEQFF. CDR3 bases: TGTGCCAGCAGTAGCGGGGAAAACAATGAGCAGTTCTTC.

The chain combines TRBV3-1 (or the pseudogene TRBV3-2) with TRBJ1-2; D gene ambiguous. From germline, CDR1 is LGHDT and CDR2 YNNKEL (reference sequence). The CDR3 runs to 16 residues. V was pared by 1 base and J by 2 bases, with 14 bases between. The CDR3 DNA sequence: TGTGCCAGCAGCCAAGCGTCCATCCGGGGAAACTATGGCTACACCTTC. This encodes CASSQASIRGNYGYTF.

The rearrangement joins TRBV5-1 to TRBJ2-3; D ambiguous. Trimming shortened V by 4 bases and J by 0 bases, and 6 bases separated the two germline ends. Per the germline V gene, CDR1 is SGHRS and CDR2 is YFSETQ. The CDR3 totals 13 residues. For the CDR3, the DNA is TGCGCCAGCAGCCTAGACAGCACAGATACGCAGTATTTT. Translating gives CASSLDSTDTQYF.

The chain couples TRBV19 to TRBJ2-5; possibly TRBD2 for D (6 bases). V dropped 6 bases and J dropped 3 bases, with 11 bases sitting between them. The CDR3 contains 13 residues. Germline lookup yields CDR1 LNHDA and CDR2 SQIVND (reference sequence). Here the CDR3 reads CASRGRPKETQYF. In DNA form, the CDR3 reads TGTGCCAGTAGGGGGAGGCCTAAAGAGACCCAGTACTTC.

The chain employs TRBV12-3 or TRBV12-4 and TRBJ1-1; 12 bases fit TRBD1. V was pared by 3 bases and J by 11 bases, with 4 bases of the junction left unmatched. This CDR3 has 13 residues. CDR3 protein: CASSLRDRGLAFF. DNA for the CDR3: TGTGCCAGCAGTTTGCGGGACAGGGGGCTCGCTTTCTTT.

The genes are TRBV18 and TRBJ1-2; D gene uncertain. The germline CDR1 and CDR2 sequences are KGHSH and LQKENI. CDR3 length equals 13 residues. With 3 bases removed from V and 6 bases from J, the gap between germline ends came to 11 bases. In DNA form, the CDR3 reads TGTGCCAGCTCACCCAGTTACAGAGATGGCTACACCTTC. Protein product: CASSPSYRDGYTF.

This chain links TRBV5-1 with TRBJ2-3; a possible D gene is TRBD1 (6 bases). Between the trimmed V and J ends, which lost 3 bases and 2 bases, there was a span of 13 bases. Germline V lookup: CDR1 SGHRS, CDR2 YFSETQ. CDR3 length: 15 residues. The CDR3 loop reads CASSYREVDTDTQYF. CDR3 nucleotides: TGCGCCAGCAGCTACAGGGAAGTTGACACAGATACGCAGTATTTT.

The CDR3 DNA reads as TGTGCCAGTAGGCCAACAGGAAACACCATATATTTT. Residues: CASRPTGNTIYF. The chain has TRBV19 and TRBJ1-3; D gene unclear. Germline V CDR1 and CDR2: LNHDA, SQIVND (reference sequence). Trimming cost V 6 bases and J 4 bases, with 7 bases left between them. CDR3 length: 12 amino acids. Together with reference TRBV19 and TRBJ1-3, the CDR3 gives the full variable domain: DGGITQSPKYLFRKEGQNVTLSCEQNLNHDAMYWYRQDPGQGLRLIYYSQIVNDFQKGDIAEGYSVSREKKESFPLTVTSAQKNPTAFYLCASRPTGNTIYFGEGSWLTVV.